A selection of T cell receptor beta chains follows, all from one sample in a study of shared clonotypes between healthy human individuals. Data came from immunoSEQ multiplex PCR; TCRdb stores just in-frame clones and leaves some out. Among around 340,000 clones listed, about 70% were seen once. The sequenced material came from memory CD4+ T cells sorted from blood. The receptor set was obtained from a man aged 30 to 39 in good health. Each CDR3 is given with its conserved first and last residue.

v_gene	j_gene	CDR3aa
TRBV10-2	TRBJ2-5	CASRESGRGEETQYF
TRBV4-3	TRBJ1-1	CASSQGTGFTEAFF
TRBV27	TRBJ2-7	CASTIRVGGHEQYF
TRBV28	TRBJ1-5	CASSLAVGDRSNQPQHF
TRBV7-2	TRBJ2-7	CASSLRGSGGEQYF
TRBV14	TRBJ2-7	CASSQDLLANEQYF
TRBV7-2	TRBJ2-7	CASSPLSGLSSYEQYF
TRBV5-4	TRBJ2-1	CASSLRTGQYNEQFF
TRBV4-1	TRBJ2-2	CASSQAPGQVVLRTGELFF
TRBV19	TRBJ2-1	CASSPGLGGRLNEQFF
TRBV7-6	TRBJ2-3	CASSLNLGDTQYF
TRBV10-3	TRBJ1-1	CAISETMNTEAFF
TRBV4-3	TRBJ1-2	CASSQDTGQGIGYTF
TRBV2	TRBJ1-2	CASRGGTGDYGYTF
TRBV7-2	TRBJ2-7	CASSQNNRGFYEQYF